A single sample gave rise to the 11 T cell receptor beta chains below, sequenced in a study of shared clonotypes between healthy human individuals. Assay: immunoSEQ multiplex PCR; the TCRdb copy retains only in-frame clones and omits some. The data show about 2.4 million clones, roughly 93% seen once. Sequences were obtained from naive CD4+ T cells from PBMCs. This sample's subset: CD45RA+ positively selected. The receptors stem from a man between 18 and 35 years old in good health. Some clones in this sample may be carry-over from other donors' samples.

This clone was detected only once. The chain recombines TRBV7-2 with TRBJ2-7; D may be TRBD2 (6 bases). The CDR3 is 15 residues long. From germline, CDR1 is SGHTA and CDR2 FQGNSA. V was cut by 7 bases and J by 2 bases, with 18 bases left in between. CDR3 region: CASTQGRGTTYEQYF. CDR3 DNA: TGTGCCAGCACCCAAGGGCGGGGTACTACCTACGAGCAGTACTTC.

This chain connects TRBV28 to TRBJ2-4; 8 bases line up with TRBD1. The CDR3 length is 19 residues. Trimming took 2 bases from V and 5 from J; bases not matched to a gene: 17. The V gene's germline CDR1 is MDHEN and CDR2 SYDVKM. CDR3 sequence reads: CASSLGRGQATITQNIQYF. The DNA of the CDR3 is TGTGCCAGCAGTTTAGGACGGGGACAGGCGACTATCACCCAAAACATTCAGTACTTC.

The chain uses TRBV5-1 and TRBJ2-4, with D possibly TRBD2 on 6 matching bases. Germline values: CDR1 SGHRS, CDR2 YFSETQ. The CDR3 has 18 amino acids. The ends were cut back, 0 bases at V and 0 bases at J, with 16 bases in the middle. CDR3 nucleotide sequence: TGCGCCAGCAGCTTGGATGGGTGGCGGGACGTAGCCAAAAACATTCAGTACTTC. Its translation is CASSLDGWRDVAKNIQYF.

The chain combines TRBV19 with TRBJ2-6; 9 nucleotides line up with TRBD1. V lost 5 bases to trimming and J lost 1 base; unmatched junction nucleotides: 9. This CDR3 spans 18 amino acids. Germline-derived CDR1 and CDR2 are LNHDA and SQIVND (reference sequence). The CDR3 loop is CASSSGTGFVSGANVLTF. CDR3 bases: TGTGCCAGTAGTTCCGGGACAGGGTTTGTTTCTGGGGCCAACGTCCTGACTTTC.

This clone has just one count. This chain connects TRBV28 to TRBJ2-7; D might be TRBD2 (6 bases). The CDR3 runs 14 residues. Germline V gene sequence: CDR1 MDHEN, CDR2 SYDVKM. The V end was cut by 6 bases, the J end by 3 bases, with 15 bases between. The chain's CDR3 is CASRPRDFDYEQYF. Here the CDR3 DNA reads TGTGCCAGCAGACCTAGGGACTTCGACTACGAGCAGTACTTC.

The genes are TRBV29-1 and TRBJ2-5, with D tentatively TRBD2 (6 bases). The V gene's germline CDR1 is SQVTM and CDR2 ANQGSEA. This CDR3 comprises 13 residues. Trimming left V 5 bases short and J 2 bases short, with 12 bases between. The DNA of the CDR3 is TGCAGCGTTCAGGCAGGGACTCAAGAGACCCAGTACTTC. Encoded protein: CSVQAGTQETQYF.

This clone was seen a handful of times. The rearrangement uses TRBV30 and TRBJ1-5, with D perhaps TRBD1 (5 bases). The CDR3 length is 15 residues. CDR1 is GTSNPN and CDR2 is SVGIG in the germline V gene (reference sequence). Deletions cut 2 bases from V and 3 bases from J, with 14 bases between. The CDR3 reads CAWSRAGTINQPQHF. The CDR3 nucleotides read TGTGCCTGGAGTCGCGCCGGGACCATCAATCAGCCCCAGCATTTT. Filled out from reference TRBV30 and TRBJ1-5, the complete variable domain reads SQTIHQWPATLVQPVGSPLSLECTVEGTSNPNLYWYRQAAGRGLQLLFYSVGIGQISSEVPQNLSASRPQDRQFILSSKKLLLSDSGFYLCAWSRAGTINQPQHFGDGTRLSIL.

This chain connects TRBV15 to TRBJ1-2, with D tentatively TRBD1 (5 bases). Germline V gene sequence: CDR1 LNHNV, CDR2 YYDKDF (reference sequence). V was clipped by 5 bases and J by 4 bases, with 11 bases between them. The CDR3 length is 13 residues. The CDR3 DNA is TGTGCCACCAGCTTGGGGGACCGCTATGGCTACACCTTC. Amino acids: CATSLGDRYGYTF.

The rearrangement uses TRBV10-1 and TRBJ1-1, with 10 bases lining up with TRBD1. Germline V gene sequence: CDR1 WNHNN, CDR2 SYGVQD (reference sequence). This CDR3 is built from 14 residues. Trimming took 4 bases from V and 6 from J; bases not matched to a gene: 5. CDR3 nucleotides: TGCGCCAGCAGTGGACCGGGACAGGGGTCTGAAGCTTTCTTT. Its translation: CASSGPGQGSEAFF.

CDR3 residues: CASSQGSGTDTQYF. In DNA, the CDR3 is TGCGCCAGCAGCCAAGGGTCGGGCACAGATACGCAGTATTTT. This chain uses TRBV4-1 with TRBJ2-3; D gene unclear. V lost 1 base to trimming and J lost 1 base, with 6 bases between them. The CDR3 runs to 14 residues. Germline assignment: CDR1 MGHRA and CDR2 YSYEKL.

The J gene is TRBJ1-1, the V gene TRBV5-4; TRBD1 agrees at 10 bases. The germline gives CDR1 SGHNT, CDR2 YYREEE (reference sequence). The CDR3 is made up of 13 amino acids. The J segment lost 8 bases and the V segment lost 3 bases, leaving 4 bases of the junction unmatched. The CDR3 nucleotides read TGTGCCAGCAGCTCACCGGGACAGGGGGAAGCTTTCTTT. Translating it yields CASSSPGQGEAFF.